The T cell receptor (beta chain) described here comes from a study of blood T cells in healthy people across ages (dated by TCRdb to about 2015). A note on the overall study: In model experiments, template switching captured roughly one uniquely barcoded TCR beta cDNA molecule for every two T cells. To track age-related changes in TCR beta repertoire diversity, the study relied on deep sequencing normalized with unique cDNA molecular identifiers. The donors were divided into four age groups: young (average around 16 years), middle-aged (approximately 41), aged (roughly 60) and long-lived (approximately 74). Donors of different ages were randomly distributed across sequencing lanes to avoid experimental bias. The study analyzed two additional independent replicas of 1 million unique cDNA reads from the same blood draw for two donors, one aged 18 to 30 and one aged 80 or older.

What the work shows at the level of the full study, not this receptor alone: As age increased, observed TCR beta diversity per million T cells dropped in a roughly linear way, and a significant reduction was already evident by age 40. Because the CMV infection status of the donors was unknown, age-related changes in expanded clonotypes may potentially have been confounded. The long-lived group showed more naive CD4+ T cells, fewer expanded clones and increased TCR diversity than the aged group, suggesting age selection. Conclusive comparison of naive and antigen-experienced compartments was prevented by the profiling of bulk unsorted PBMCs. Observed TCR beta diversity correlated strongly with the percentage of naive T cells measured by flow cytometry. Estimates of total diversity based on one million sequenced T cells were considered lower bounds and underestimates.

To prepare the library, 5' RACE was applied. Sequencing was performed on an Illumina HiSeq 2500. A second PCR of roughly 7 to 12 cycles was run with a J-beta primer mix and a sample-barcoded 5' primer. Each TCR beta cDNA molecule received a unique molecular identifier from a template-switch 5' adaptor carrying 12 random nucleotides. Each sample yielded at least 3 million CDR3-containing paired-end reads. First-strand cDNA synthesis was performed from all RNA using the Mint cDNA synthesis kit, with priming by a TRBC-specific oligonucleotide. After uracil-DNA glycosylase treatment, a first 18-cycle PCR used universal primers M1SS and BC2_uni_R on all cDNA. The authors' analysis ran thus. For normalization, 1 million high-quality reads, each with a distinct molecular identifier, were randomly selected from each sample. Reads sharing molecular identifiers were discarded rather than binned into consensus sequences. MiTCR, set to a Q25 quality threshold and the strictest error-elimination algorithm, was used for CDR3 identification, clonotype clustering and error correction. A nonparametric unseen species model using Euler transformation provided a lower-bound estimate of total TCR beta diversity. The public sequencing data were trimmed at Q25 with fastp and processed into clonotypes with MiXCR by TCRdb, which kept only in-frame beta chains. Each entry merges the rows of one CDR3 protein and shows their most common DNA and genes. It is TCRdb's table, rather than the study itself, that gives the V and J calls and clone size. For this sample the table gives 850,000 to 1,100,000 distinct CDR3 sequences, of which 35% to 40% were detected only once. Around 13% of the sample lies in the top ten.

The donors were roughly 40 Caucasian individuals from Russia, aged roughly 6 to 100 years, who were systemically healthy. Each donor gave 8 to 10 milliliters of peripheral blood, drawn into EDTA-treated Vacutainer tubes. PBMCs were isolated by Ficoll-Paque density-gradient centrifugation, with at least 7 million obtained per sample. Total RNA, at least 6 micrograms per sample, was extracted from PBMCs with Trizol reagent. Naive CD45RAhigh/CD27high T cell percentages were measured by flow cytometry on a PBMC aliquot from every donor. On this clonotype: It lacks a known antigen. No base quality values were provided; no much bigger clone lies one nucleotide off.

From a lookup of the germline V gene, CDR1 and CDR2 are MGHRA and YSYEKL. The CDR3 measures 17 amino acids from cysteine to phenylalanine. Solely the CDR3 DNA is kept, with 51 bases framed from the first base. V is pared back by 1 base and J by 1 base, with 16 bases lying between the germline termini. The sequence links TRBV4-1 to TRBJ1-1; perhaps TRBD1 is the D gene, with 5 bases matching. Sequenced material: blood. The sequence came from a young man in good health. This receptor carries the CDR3 CASSQVRGETANTEAFF. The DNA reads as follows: TGCGCCAGCAGCCAAGTAAGAGGAGAGACAGCGAACACTGAAGCTTTCTTT.